These T cell receptor beta chains were read from a single sample in a study of technical replicates of blood from several donors. Using immunoSEQ multiplex PCR, the repertoire was profiled, and TCRdb retains in-frame clones only, with some absent. The table includes about 100,000 clones, 90% to 97% detected once. Sequenced sample: T cells isolated from PBMCs. These receptors came from a human donor in good health. Both conserved end residues are part of each CDR3. A D gene is named only where the DNA matches it firmly. Part of the rows lack a size; the others show once, few, many or a class for expanded clones.

NA | TRBJ2-3 | TRBD2 | TRBV5-1 | CASSLGPLAGGTDTQYF | TGCGCCAGCAGCTTGGGCCCCCTAGCGGGAGGAACAGATACGCAGTATTTT
NA | TRBJ1-2 | TRBD1 | TRBV6-5 | CASSPGGSGYTF | TGTGCCAGCAGCCCAGGGGGAAGTGGCTACACCTTC
NA | TRBJ2-2 | NA | TRBV25-1 | CASKPAGTGELFF | TGTGCCAGCAAGCCCGCGGGGACCGGGGAGCTGTTTTTT
NA | TRBJ2-5 | NA | TRBV19 | CASRGLGQETQYF | TGTGCCAGTAGGGGGCTAGGACAAGAGACCCAGTACTTC
NA | TRBJ2-5 | NA | TRBV5-1 | CASSLKPRRRRGETQYF | TGCGCCAGCAGCTTAAAACCACGCCGGAGGAGGGGCGAGACCCAGTACTTC
NA | TRBJ2-2 | NA | TRBV6-5 | CASDYGAGTGELFF | TGTGCCAGCGACTACGGGGCGGGGACCGGGGAGCTGTTTTTT
NA | TRBJ2-2 | TRBD1 | TRBV19 | CASSIYGQGAGELFF | TGTGCCAGTAGTATTTATGGCCAGGGGGCCGGGGAGCTGTTTTTT
NA | TRBJ2-1 | TRBD2 | TRBV2 | CASTGTSGPYNEQFF | TGTGCCAGCACTGGGACTAGCGGCCCCTACAATGAGCAGTTCTTC
NA | TRBJ1-4 | NA | TRBV9 | CASSVNSGQNNEKLFF | TGTGCCAGCAGCGTAAATTCAGGACAGAATAATGAAAAACTGTTTTTT
NA | TRBJ1-5 | TRBD1 | TRBV4-1 | CASSQAAGGLSIGNQPQHF | TGCGCCAGCAGCCAAGCGGCAGGGGGTTTATCTATCGGCAATCAGCCCCAGCATTTT
NA | TRBJ2-3 | TRBD2 | TRBV4-1 | CASSRLAGGGTDTQYF | TGCGCCAGCAGCCGATTAGCGGGGGGTGGCACAGATACGCAGTATTTT
NA | TRBJ1-1 | NA | TRBV27 | CASSKRTDMNTEAFF | TGTGCCAGCAGCAAAAGGACAGACATGAACACTGAAGCTTTCTTT
NA | TRBJ1-1 | NA | TRBV9 | CASSVDSRGGTEAFF | TGTGCCAGCAGCGTAGACAGCCGGGGTGGAACTGAAGCTTTCTTT
NA | TRBJ1-2 | TRBD1 | TRBV6-1 | CASLGGFYGYTF | TGTGCCAGCTTAGGGGGCTTCTATGGCTACACCTTC
NA | TRBJ2-7 | TRBD1 | TRBV5-1 | CASSLGKTGGFYEQYF | TGCGCCAGCAGCTTGGGGAAGACAGGGGGCTTCTACGAGCAGTACTTC
NA | TRBJ2-1 | NA | TRBV7-2 | CASSLEEQDKYNEQFF | TGTGCCAGCAGCTTAGAGGAACAGGACAAATACAATGAGCAGTTCTTC
once | TRBJ1-3 | TRBD1 | TRBV28 | CASSPLDRGLTGNTIYF | TGTGCCAGCAGCCCTCTCGACAGGGGTTTAACTGGAAACACCATATATTTT
NA | TRBJ1-4 | NA | TRBV5-6 | CASSLEAVGVLFF | TGTGCCAGCAGCTTGGAGGCGGTCGGCGTACTGTTTTTT
NA | TRBJ2-7 | NA | TRBV18 | CASSASGNEQYF | TGTGCCAGCTCTGCGTCGGGGAACGAGCAGTACTTC
once | TRBJ2-1 | TRBD2 | TRBV10-3 | CAISESGSGGDGEQFF | TGTGCCATCAGTGAGTCAGGTTCGGGAGGGGACGGTGAGCAGTTCTTC
NA | TRBJ2-1 | NA | TRBV6-6 | CASSLLAFYNEQFF | TGTGCCAGCAGTTTACTAGCTTTCTACAATGAGCAGTTCTTC
NA | TRBJ1-1 | NA | TRBV9 | CASSVGGAGYTEAFF | TGTGCCAGCAGCGTAGGGGGCGCAGGGTACACTGAAGCTTTCTTT
NA | TRBJ2-7 | TRBD1 | TRBV7-8 | CASSRRLVDPGQSYEQYF | TGTGCCAGCAGCAGACGGCTGGTTGACCCGGGACAGTCCTACGAGCAGTACTTC
NA | TRBJ1-1 | NA | TRBV7-9 | CASSLAPEAFF | TGTGCCAGCAGCTTAGCCCCGGAAGCTTTCTTT
NA | TRBJ2-7 | TRBD1 | TRBV7-2 | CASSLAGTGYHEQYF | TGTGCCAGCAGCTTAGCCGGGACAGGGTACCACGAGCAGTACTTC
once | TRBJ2-7 | TRBD1 | TRBV19 | CATLPGQGRVSSPYEQYF | TGTGCCACCCTACCCGGACAGGGGAGAGTTAGTAGTCCCTACGAGCAGTACTTC
NA | TRBJ2-1 | TRBD2 | TRBV6-5 | CASRLTSGTYNEQFF | TGTGCCAGCAGGCTGACTAGCGGGACCTACAATGAGCAGTTCTTC
NA | TRBJ2-2 | NA | TRBV10-3 | CAISEPGQPNTGELFF | TGTGCCATCAGTGAGCCTGGACAGCCGAACACCGGGGAGCTGTTTTTT
NA | TRBJ2-2 | NA | TRBV27 | CAVGRDPTGELFF | TGTGCGGTTGGCCGGGATCCCACCGGGGAGCTGTTTTTT
NA | TRBJ2-2 | TRBD1 | TRBV19 | CATARTGDRVTGELFF | TGTGCCACTGCCCGTACCGGGGACAGGGTCACCGGGGAGCTGTTTTTT
NA | TRBJ1-1 | NA | TRBV13 | CASSGQRGGAGTEAFF | TGTGCCAGCAGCGGTCAGAGAGGGGGGGCTGGTACTGAAGCTTTCTTT
NA | TRBJ2-7 | NA | TRBV27 | CASRTQGYEQYF | TGTGCCAGCAGAACACAGGGCTACGAGCAGTACTTC
NA | TRBJ2-7 | TRBD2 | TRBV27 | CASSLSGLATYEQYF | TGTGCCAGCAGTTTATCGGGACTAGCCACCTACGAGCAGTACTTC
few | TRBJ1-1 | NA | TRBV6-1 | CASSRTAMNTEAFF | TGTGCCAGCAGTCGGACAGCTATGAACACTGAAGCTTTCTTT
NA | TRBJ1-5 | NA | TRBV25-1 | CASSNSNQPQHF | TGTGCCAGCAGCAATAGCAATCAGCCCCAGCATTTT
NA | TRBJ1-1 | NA | TRBV21-1 | CASSKMGQGQDEAFF | TGTGCCAGCAGCAAAATGGGACAGGGGCAAGATGAAGCTTTCTTT
NA | TRBJ2-7 | TRBD2 | TRBV29-1 | CSATSGGTSYEQYF | TGCAGCGCTACTAGCGGAGGGACGTCCTACGAGCAGTACTTC
NA | TRBJ1-5 | NA | TRBV21-1 | CASSPHDNRGQGTPSNQPQHF | TGTGCCAGCAGCCCCCACGACAATAGGGGACAGGGGACACCTAGCAATCAGCCCCAGCATTTT
once | TRBJ2-1 | TRBD2 | TRBV4-1 | CASSHRNLSGRVHFF | TGCGCCAGCAGCCACCGAAACCTCAGCGGGAGGGTTCATTTCTTC
NA | TRBJ1-4 | NA | TRBV7-2 | CASSFGRGGEKLFF | TGTGCCAGCAGCTTCGGTCGGGGTGGTGAAAAACTGTTTTTT
NA | TRBJ2-2 | NA | TRBV9 | CASSVVGVGAGELFF | TGTGCCAGCAGCGTAGTAGGGGTCGGCGCCGGGGAGCTGTTTTTT
NA | TRBJ1-4 | NA | TRBV5-6 | CASSLEGLTNEKLFF | TGTGCCAGCAGCTTGGAGGGGTTAACTAATGAAAAACTGTTTTTT
NA | TRBJ2-5 | TRBD2 | TRBV5-5 | CASSLGGLVGETQYF | TGTGCCAGCAGCTTGGGAGGACTAGTCGGAGAGACCCAGTACTTC
NA | TRBJ1-1 | NA | TRBV28 | CASVKAHSAEAFF | TGTGCCAGCGTCAAAGCGCATAGCGCTGAAGCTTTCTTT
NA | TRBJ2-5 | TRBD1 | TRBV7-9 | CAATGTGDQETQYF | TGTGCCGCCACCGGGACAGGGGACCAAGAGACCCAGTACTTC
NA | TRBJ2-5 | NA | TRBV29-1 | CSVEDFRVQETQYF | TGCAGCGTTGAAGATTTCCGGGTCCAAGAGACCCAGTACTTC
NA | TRBJ1-2 | NA | TRBV9 | CASSAGVWGYTF | TGTGCCAGCAGCGCCGGGGTGTGGGGCTACACCTTC
few | TRBJ1-6 | NA | TRBV19 | CASSSRELAESPLHF | TGTGCCAGTAGTAGCCGGGAGTTGGCGGAATCACCCCTCCACTTT
NA | TRBJ2-7 | NA | TRBV4-1 | CASRGQAGNYEQYF | TGCGCCAGCAGGGGGCAGGCGGGGAACTACGAGCAGTACTTC
NA | TRBJ2-1 | TRBD2 | TRBV28 | CASGLEQSYNEQFF | TGTGCCAGCGGACTAGAGCAATCCTACAATGAGCAGTTCTTC
NA | TRBJ2-2 | NA | TRBV9 | CASSVEDSVAGELFF | TGTGCCAGCAGCGTAGAAGATAGCGTCGCCGGGGAGCTGTTTTTT
NA | TRBJ1-1 | TRBD1 | TRBV18 | CASSPLTGDITEAFF | TGTGCCAGCTCACCTTTAACAGGGGATATTACTGAAGCTTTCTTT
NA | TRBJ2-1 | NA | TRBV6-5 | CASSYSGNEQFF | TGTGCCAGCAGTTATTCGGGAAATGAGCAGTTCTTC
NA | TRBJ2-1 | NA | TRBV6-5 | CASSPLGTDYNEQFF | TGTGCCAGCAGCCCCCTAGGGACTGATTACAATGAGCAGTTCTTC
NA | TRBJ2-5 | NA | TRBV6-1 | CASGTGEEETQYF | TGTGCCAGCGGAACGGGGGAGGAGGAGACCCAGTACTTC
NA | TRBJ1-4 | NA | TRBV19 | CAVGGPGLEKLFF | TGTGCCGTAGGGGGTCCCGGGCTGGAAAAACTGTTTTTT
NA | TRBJ2-6 | NA | TRBV7-8 | CASSLRQRPRSSGANVLTF | TGTGCCAGCAGCTTACGTCAGCGACCTCGTAGCTCTGGGGCCAACGTCCTGACTTTC
NA | TRBJ1-5 | TRBD1 | TRBV5-8 | CASSPGGFDQPQHF | TGTGCCAGCAGCCCAGGGGGCTTTGATCAGCCCCAGCATTTT
NA | TRBJ1-5 | NA | TRBV7-5 | CEAGGASNQPQHF | TGTGAGGCAGGGGGCGCAAGCAATCAGCCCCAGCATTTT